The rows below give T cell receptor beta chains drawn from one sample of a study of tumor and adjacent non-tumor tissue in lung cancer. TCRdb processed the multiplex PCR reads anew with MiXCR; each CDR3 protein has one entry. The sample gives under 85,000 distinct CDR3 sequences, over 65% of which show up once; less than 50% is in the top ten. Sequenced: distant non-tumor lung tissue. The receptors here all came from a man between 65 and 85 years old with non-small cell lung cancer. Each CDR3 is given with its conserved first and last residue. The D gene is left open where the match is weak. The listing skips clone size in some rows; elsewhere it reads once, few, many or a size class.

v_call	d_call	clone_size	j_call	cdr3_aa	cdr3_nt
TRBV4-2	-	-	TRBJ2-1	CASSPNQEYLNDQFF	TGTGCCAGCAGCCCGAACCAGGAATACCTCAATGATCAGTTCTTC
TRBV11-3	-	-	TRBJ2-1	CASSLFQGSSYELLF	TGTGCCAGCAGCTTATTTCAGGGAAGCTCCTATGAGCTGTTATTC
TRBV12-3/TRBV12-4	-	-	TRBJ2-3	CACNNKDTQYF	TGTGCCTGCAATAATAAAGATACGCAGTATTTT
TRBV6-6	TRBD2	-	TRBJ2-1	CASSYVAGGAYNKQFF	TGTGCCAGCAGTTACGTCGCCGGGGGGGCCTACAATAAGCAGTTCTTC
TRBV29-1	-	-	TRBJ2-5	CSVANRFQGAQYF	TGCAGCGTGGCCAACAGGTTCCAAGGGGCACAGTACTTC
TRBV12-3/TRBV12-4	-	-	TRBJ2-1	CAITPDPEAVNEQFF	TGTGCCATCACTCCCGACCCCGAGGCTGTTAATGAGCAGTTCTTC
TRBV28	TRBD1	-	TRBJ1-2	CARSLLSGTGGSRGYTF	TGTGCCAGGAGTTTATTATCGGGCACAGGGGGCAGTCGTGGCTACACCTTC
TRBV6-2/TRBV6-3	-	-	TRBJ2-7	CANSTKIGGSYEQCF	TGTGCCAACAGTACTAAGATAGGGGGATCCTACGAGCAGTGCTTC
TRBV29-1	-	-	TRBJ2-7	CSARWTDPEQYF	TGCAGCGCCAGGTGGACGGACCCCGAGCAGTACTTC
TRBV29-1	-	-	TRBJ1-1	CSVERDGLSNNTEAFF	TGCAGCGTTGAAAGGGACGGATTGAGTAATAACACTGAAGCTTTCTTT
TRBV12-5	-	-	TRBJ1-5	CASDLTTGSQPHHF	TGTGCTAGTGACCTTACCACTGGCAGTCAGCCTCATCATTTT
TRBV28	-	-	TRBJ1-4	CASSSPHGLTNEKLFF	TGTGCCAGCAGTTCCCCCCACGGCTTAACTAATGAAAAACTGTTTTTT
TRBV20-1	TRBD1	-	TRBJ2-7	CSARVLPGQGVYEQYF	TGCAGTGCTAGAGTATTACCGGGACAGGGGGTTTACGAGCAGTACTTC
TRBV6-1	-	-	TRBJ1-2	CTSTARDRNGGGYSF	TGTACCAGCACCGCCCGTGACAGGAACGGTGGTGGCTACAGCTTC
TRBV6-2/TRBV6-3	-	-	TRBJ2-7	CTSNSQGGLYSYEQYF	TGTACCAGCAATTCCCAGGGGGGGCTCTACAGCTACGAGCAGTACTTC
TRBV11-2	-	-	TRBJ2-7	CASSIDPGAPYEHYF	TGTGCCAGCAGCATAGATCCGGGGGCCCCCTACGAGCATTACTTC
TRBV12-3/TRBV12-4	TRBD1	-	TRBJ1-3	CVSSRPRTGIGSGNAIYF	TGTGTCAGCAGTCGTCCCCGGACAGGGATCGGCTCTGGAAACGCCATATATTTT
TRBV11-3	-	-	TRBJ2-3	CTSSLTAVMQYF	TGTACCAGCAGCTTAACAGCGGTTATGCAGTATTTT
TRBV30	-	-	TRBJ1-1	CVWSVRRNTGAFF	TGTGTCTGGAGTGTACGCAGGAACACTGGAGCTTTCTTT
TRBV29-1	-	-	TRBJ2-7	CSADDGSYEQYF	TGCAGCGCTGATGACGGTTCCTATGAGCAGTATTTC
TRBV11-2	-	-	TRBJ2-7	CANNLGTGTYELYF	TGTGCCAACAACTTGGGGACGGGGACCTACGAGCTGTACTTC
TRBV12-3/TRBV12-4	-	-	TRBJ2-3	CVSSIKDTQYF	TGTGTCAGCAGTATTAAGGATACACAGTATTTT
TRBV6-2/TRBV6-3	-	-	TRBJ2-1	CASSNRPDGEQFF	TGTGCCAGCAGTAACCGTCCTGATGGTGAACAGTTCTTC
TRBV6-6	-	-	TRBJ2-7	CASSLRLGDKVSCEQYF	TGTGCCAGCAGTTTGAGGCTTGGGGACAAGGTCTCCTGCGAGCAGTACTTC
TRBV13	-	-	TRBJ2-7	CASCSTTGDEQYF	TGTGCCAGCTGCTCGACCACGGGGGACGAGCAGTACTTC
TRBV29-1	-	-	TRBJ2-7	CNTWGTNSEQYF	TGCAACACCTGGGGGACGAACTCCGAGCAGTACTTC
TRBV11-1	-	-	TRBJ1-6	CTSSLDRLPLHF	TGTACCAGCAGCTTGGATCGTTTACCCCTCCACTTT
TRBV7-8	TRBD1	-	TRBJ2-7	CASSFWSGQRSYEQYF	TGTGCCAGCAGTTTTTGGTCGGGACAGCGGTCCTACGAGCAGTACTTC
TRBV11-2	-	-	TRBJ2-1	CASSELLGGNEQLF	TGTGCCAGCAGCGAGTTGTTAGGGGGAAATGAGCAGTTATTC
TRBV11-3	-	-	TRBJ1-6	CASSYLPGIEGSPLHF	TGTGCCAGCAGCTACCTTCCGGGAATAGAAGGATCACCCCTCCACTTT
TRBV11-3	-	-	TRBJ2-3	CASSPLSSADTQYF	TGTGCTAGCAGCCCCCTTTCTAGCGCAGATACGCAGTATTTT
TRBV7-2	TRBD1	-	TRBJ1-2	CASSLAGQGAHGYTF	TGTGCCAGCAGCTTGGCGGGACAGGGTGCCCATGGCTACACCTTC
TRBV20-1	-	once	TRBJ2-1	CSVSTNGIAFNEQFF	TGCAGTGTTAGTACTAACGGGATCGCCTTCAATGAGCAGTTCTTC
TRBV30	-	-	TRBJ2-1	CAWSVQYNEQFF	TGTGCCTGGAGTGTACAGTACAATGAGCAGTTCTTC
TRBV7-8	-	many	TRBJ1-2	CASSYLGDRHYGYTF	TGTGCCAGCAGCTACCTCGGGGACCGACACTATGGCTACACCTTC
TRBV18	-	once	TRBJ1-3	CGSSQFPAGSGNTIYF	TGTGGCAGCTCACAATTCCCGGCGGGTTCTGGAAACACCATATATTTT
TRBV12-3/TRBV12-4	-	medium-sized	TRBJ1-2	CASSPSENYGYTF	TGTGCCAGCAGCCCGTCTGAGAACTATGGCTACACCTTC
TRBV4-1	TRBD1	-	TRBJ1-5	CANSQISSVTGGQPRHF	TGCGCCAACAGCCAAATAAGCTCTGTTACAGGGGGTCAGCCCCGGCATTTT
TRBV6-1	TRBD2	-	TRBJ2-1	CASSERTSGGNNEQFF	TGTGCCAGCAGTGAAAGGACTAGCGGGGGGAACAATGAGCAGTTCTTC
TRBV12-3/TRBV12-4	TRBD2	few	TRBJ2-5	CASSGLAGVAETQYF	TGTGCCAGCAGCGGACTAGCGGGAGTGGCGGAGACCCAATACTTC
TRBV4-1	-	-	TRBJ2-5	CASSQQWGKDNQYF	TGCGCCAGCAGCCAACAGTGGGGGAAAGATAACCAGTACTTC
TRBV20-1	-	-	TRBJ2-7	CSAIAGSEYGQYF	TGCAGTGCTATCGCCGGGAGCGAATACGGGCAGTACTTC
TRBV4-2	TRBD2	-	TRBJ2-2	CISSQDYRGGAPGELFF	TGTATCAGCAGCCAAGATTATCGCGGGGGGGCCCCCGGGGAGCTGTTTTTT
TRBV11-3	-	-	TRBJ1-2	CASSFPTGAGGYAF	TGTGCCAGCAGCTTCCCGACAGGCGCGGGAGGCTACGCCTTC
TRBV4-1	-	-	TRBJ2-2	CESRQVSFWAGSVTGELFF	TGCGAAAGCAGACAAGTTTCATTTTGGGCGGGATCAGTCACCGGGGAGTTGTTTTTT
TRBV12-3/TRBV12-4	-	-	TRBJ2-4	CVSSLTASNIQYF	TGTGTCAGCAGTCTAACCGCTTCAAACATTCAGTACTTC
TRBV29-1	TRBD1	many	TRBJ2-7	CSVGQGLGDEQYF	TGCAGCGTTGGACAGGGTCTCGGCGACGAGCAGTACTTC
TRBV30	TRBD1	-	TRBJ2-4	CAWAPYSGTANIQYF	TGTGCCTGGGCCCCCTATTCCGGGACAGCTAACATTCAGTACTTC
TRBV6-6	-	many	TRBJ1-1	CASVVNTEAFF	TGTGCCAGTGTAGTGAACACTGAAGCTTTCTTT
TRBV5-1	-	-	TRBJ1-2	CASSLDRVYGYTF	TGCGCCAGCAGCTTGGACAGGGTGTATGGCTACACCTTC
TRBV6-2/TRBV6-3	TRBD1	-	TRBJ1-5	CASSYFGTDQPHHF	TGTGCCAGCAGTTACTTCGGGACAGATCAGCCACATCATTTT